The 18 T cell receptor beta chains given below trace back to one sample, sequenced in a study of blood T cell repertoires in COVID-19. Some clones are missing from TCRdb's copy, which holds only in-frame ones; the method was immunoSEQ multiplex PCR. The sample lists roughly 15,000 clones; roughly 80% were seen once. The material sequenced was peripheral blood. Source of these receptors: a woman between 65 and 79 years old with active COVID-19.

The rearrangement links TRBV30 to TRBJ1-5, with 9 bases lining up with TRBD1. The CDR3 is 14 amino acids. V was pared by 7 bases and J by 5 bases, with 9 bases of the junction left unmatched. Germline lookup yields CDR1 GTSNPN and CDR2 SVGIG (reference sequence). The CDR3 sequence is CAYPTGGGHQPQHF. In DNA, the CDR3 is TGTGCCTACCCGACAGGGGGGGGGCATCAGCCCCAGCATTTT.

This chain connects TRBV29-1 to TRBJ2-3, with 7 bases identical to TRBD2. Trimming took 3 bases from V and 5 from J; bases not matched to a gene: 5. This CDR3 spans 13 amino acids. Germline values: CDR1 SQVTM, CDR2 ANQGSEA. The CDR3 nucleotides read TGCAGCGTTGATCGCGGGAGTGGAGATACGCAGTATTTT. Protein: CSVDRGSGDTQYF.

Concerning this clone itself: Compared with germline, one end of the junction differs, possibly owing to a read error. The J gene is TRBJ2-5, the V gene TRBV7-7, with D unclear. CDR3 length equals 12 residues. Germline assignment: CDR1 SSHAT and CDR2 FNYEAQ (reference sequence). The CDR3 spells CASSQYQETQYF. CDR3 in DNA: TGTGCTAGCAGCCAGTACCAAGAGACCCAGTACTTC.

The CDR3 region has the DNA TGTGCCAGCAGTTCGCCTTCCGGGACAGGGGAGGGAGAGCAGTACTTC. The encoded protein is CASSSPSGTGEGEQYF. The genes are TRBV28 and TRBJ2-7; TRBD1 agrees at 10 bases. Trimming removed 4 bases from V and 7 bases from J; junction bases left unmatched: 13. The germline V gene encodes CDR1 MDHEN and CDR2 SYDVKM. The CDR3 consists of 16 residues.

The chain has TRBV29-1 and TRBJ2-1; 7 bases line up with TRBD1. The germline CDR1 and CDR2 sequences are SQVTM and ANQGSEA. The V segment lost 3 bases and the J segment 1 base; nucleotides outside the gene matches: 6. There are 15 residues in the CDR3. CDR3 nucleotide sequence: TGCAGCGTTGATTGGGGCAGGGGGTCCTACAATGAGCAGTTCTTC. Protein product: CSVDWGRGSYNEQFF.

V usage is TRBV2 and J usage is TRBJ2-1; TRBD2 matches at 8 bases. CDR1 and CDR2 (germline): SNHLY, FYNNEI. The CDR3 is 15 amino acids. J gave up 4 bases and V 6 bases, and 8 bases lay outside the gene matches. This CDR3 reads CASSQSTSGYNEQFF. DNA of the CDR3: TGTGCCAGCAGCCAGAGCACTAGCGGTTACAATGAGCAGTTCTTC.

The DNA for the CDR3 is TGCAGTGCTTCAATAGAGAATGAGCAGTTCTTC. Translated, it gives CSASIENEQFF. The V call is TRBV20-1, the J call TRBJ2-1; no clear D gene. This CDR3 comprises 11 residues. V was shortened by 5 bases and J by 7 bases, with 9 bases between the two germline ends. Germline values: CDR1 DFQATT, CDR2 SNEGSKA (reference sequence).

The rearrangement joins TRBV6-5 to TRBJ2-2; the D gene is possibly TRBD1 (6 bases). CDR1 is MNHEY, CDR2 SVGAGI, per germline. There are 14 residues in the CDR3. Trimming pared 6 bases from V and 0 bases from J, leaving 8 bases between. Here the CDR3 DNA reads TGTGCCAGCAGGACAGGAGCGAACACCGGGGAGCTGTTTTTT. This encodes CASRTGANTGELFF.

CDR3 sequence (DNA): TGTGCCAGTAGTCAGACAGTACTCTACGAGCAGTACTTC. As protein: CASSQTVLYEQYF. This chain connects TRBV19 to TRBJ2-7, with TRBD1 as a possible D gene (5 bases). The CDR3 contains 13 residues. V was pared by 5 bases and J by 3 bases, with 11 bases between. Germline CDR1 and CDR2: LNHDA and SQIVND (reference sequence).

The CDR3 sequence is CASSPGLSYEQYF. Here the CDR3 DNA reads TGTGCCAGCTCACCGGGACTTTCCTACGAGCAGTACTTC. The rearrangement links TRBV18 to TRBJ2-7; D possibly corresponds to TRBD2 (6 bases). CDR1 and CDR2 from the germline V gene are KGHSH and LQKENI. This CDR3 spans 13 amino acids. Trimming took off 3 bases at V and 1 base at J, with 7 bases between the two ends.

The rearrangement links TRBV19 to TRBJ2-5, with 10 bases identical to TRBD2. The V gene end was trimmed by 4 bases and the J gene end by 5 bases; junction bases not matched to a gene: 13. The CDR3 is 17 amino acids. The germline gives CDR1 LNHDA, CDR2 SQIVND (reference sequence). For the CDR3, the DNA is TGTGCCAGTAGTAGTCGGAAGCTAGCGGGAGATTTCGAGACCCAGTACTTC. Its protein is CASSSRKLAGDFETQYF.

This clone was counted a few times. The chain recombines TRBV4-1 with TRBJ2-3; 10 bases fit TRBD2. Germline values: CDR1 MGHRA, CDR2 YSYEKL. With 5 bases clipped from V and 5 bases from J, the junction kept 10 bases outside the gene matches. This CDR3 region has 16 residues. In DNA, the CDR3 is TGCGCCAGCAGCTACCTCGGACTAGCGGCAAAAGATACGCAGTATTTT. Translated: CASSYLGLAAKDTQYF.

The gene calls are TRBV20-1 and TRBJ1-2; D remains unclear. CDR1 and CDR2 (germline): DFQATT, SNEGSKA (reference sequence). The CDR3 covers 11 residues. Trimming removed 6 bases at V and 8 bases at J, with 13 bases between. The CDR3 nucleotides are TGCAGTGCAAGACTTAGATCGGGCTACACCTTC. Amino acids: CSARLRSGYTF.

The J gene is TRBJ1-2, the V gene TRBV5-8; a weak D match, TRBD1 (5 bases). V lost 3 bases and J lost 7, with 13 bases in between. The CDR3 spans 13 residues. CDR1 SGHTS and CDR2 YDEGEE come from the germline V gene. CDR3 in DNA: TGTGCCAGCAGCTCGCGGGGCAGATCTGGCTACACCTTC. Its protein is CASSSRGRSGYTF.

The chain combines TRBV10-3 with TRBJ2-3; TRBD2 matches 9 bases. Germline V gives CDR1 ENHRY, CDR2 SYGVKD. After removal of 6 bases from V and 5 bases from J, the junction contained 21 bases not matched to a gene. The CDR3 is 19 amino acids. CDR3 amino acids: CAIRGIHDGGRAGIDTQYF. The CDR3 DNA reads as TGTGCCATCAGGGGGATACACGACGGCGGGAGGGCCGGTATAGATACGCAGTATTTT.

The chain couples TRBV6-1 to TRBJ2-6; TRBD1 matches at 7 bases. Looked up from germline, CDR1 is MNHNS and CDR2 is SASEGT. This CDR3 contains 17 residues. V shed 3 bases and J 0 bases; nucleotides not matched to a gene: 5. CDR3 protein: CASSDYRDSSGANVLTF. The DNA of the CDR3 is TGTGCCAGCAGTGACTATAGGGACAGCTCTGGGGCCAACGTCCTGACTTTC.

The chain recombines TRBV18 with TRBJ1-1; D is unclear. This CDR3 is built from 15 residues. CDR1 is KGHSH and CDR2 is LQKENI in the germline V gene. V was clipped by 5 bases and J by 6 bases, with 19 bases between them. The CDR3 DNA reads TGTGCCAGCTCAGAGCGGGCCAGCTATCTCGCTGAAGCTTTCTTT. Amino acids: CASSERASYLAEAFF.

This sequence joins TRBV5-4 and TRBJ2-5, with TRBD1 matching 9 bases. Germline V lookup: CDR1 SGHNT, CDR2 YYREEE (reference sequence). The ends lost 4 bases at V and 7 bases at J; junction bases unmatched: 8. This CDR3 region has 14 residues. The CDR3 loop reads CASSAGQGGMTQYF. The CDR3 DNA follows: TGTGCCAGCAGCGCGGGACAGGGTGGAATGACCCAGTACTTC.